Presented here are 11 T cell receptor beta chains from one specimen sequenced in a study of blood T cell repertoires in COVID-19. Here immunoSEQ multiplex PCR was the method, and the copy in TCRdb shows in-frame clones only, minus some. The table has fewer than 130,000 clones, around 79% seen once. The sequencing input was peripheral blood. These receptors were collected from a man between 65 and 85 years old with active or convalescent COVID-19.

This clone came up once. The CDR3 bases are TGTGCCAGCAGCCCTCCAGGGGTTTGGACCTCTGGGGCCAACGTCCTGACTTTC. As protein: CASSPPGVWTSGANVLTF. This chain connects TRBV7-8 to TRBJ2-6, with a tentative D call TRBD1 (6 bases). Between the trimmed V and J ends, which lost 5 bases and 0 bases, there was a span of 17 bases. Germline loops: CDR1 SGHVS, CDR2 FQNEAQ. There are 18 residues in the CDR3. The full variable domain, completed using reference TRBV7-8 and TRBJ2-6, is GAGVSQSPRYKVAKRGQDVALRCDPISGHVSLFWYQQALGQGPEFLTYFQNEAQLDKSGLPSDRFFAERPEGSVSTLKIQRTQQEDSAVYLCASSPPGVWTSGANVLTFGAGSRLTVL.

This chain connects TRBV28 to TRBJ2-1; 10 nucleotides match TRBD1. Per germline, CDR1 MDHEN and CDR2 SYDVKM. The CDR3 runs 15 residues. V lost 7 bases to trimming and J lost 9 bases; unmatched junction nucleotides: 12. CDR3 sequence (DNA): TGTGCCAGCACCCGACAGGGGGCCGGTACAGGTGAGCAGTTCTTC. Translated, it gives CASTRQGAGTGEQFF.

The V and J genes are TRBV7-3 and TRBJ2-1; TRBD1 matches 9 bases. V trimming: 4 bases; J trimming: 7 bases; junction bases outside the gene matches: 5. Germline values: CDR1 SGHTA, CDR2 FQGTGA. The CDR3 covers 14 residues. The CDR3 nucleotides are TGTGCCAGCAGCTCCTACAGGGGGCGGAATGAGCAGTTCTTC. As protein: CASSSYRGRNEQFF.

V gene TRBV5-4 combines with J gene TRBJ2-7, with TRBD1 matching 12 bases. Germline-derived CDR1 and CDR2 are SGHNT and YYREEE (reference sequence). V shed 4 bases, J shed 3 bases, and the junction held 14 bases outside the gene matches. The CDR3 is made up of 18 amino acids. The CDR3 sequence is CASSPTLGGDRGLYEQYF. The CDR3 DNA follows: TGTGCCAGCAGCCCAACCCTGGGCGGGGACAGGGGGCTCTACGAGCAGTACTTC.

The chain recombines TRBV9 with TRBJ1-4, with 9 bases aligning to TRBD1. The CDR3 spans 15 residues. In germline, CDR1 is SGDLS, CDR2 YYNGEE. J was trimmed by 5 bases and V by 3 bases; bases with no gene match: 5. DNA for the CDR3: TGTGCCAGCAGCGCGACAGGGGGTAGGAATGAAAAACTGTTTTTT. It specifies CASSATGGRNEKLFF.

V is TRBV5-1 and J is TRBJ1-2, with 10 bases identical to TRBD1. Germline lookup yields CDR1 SGHRS and CDR2 YFSETQ. J gave up 6 bases and V 3 bases, and 8 bases lay outside the gene matches. CDR3 length equals 15 residues. This CDR3 reads CASSSGGTGVHGYTF. The CDR3 DNA reads as TGCGCCAGCAGCTCGGGCGGGACAGGGGTCCATGGCTACACCTTC.

The chain uses TRBV7-2 and TRBJ1-6; D gene ambiguous. V was clipped by 0 bases and J by 8 bases, with 8 bases between them. Germline V gene lookup returns CDR1 SGHTA and CDR2 FQGNSA. The CDR3 covers 14 residues. The CDR3 spells CASSLALGYSPLHF. CDR3 coding DNA: TGTGCCAGCAGCTTAGCGCTAGGATATTCACCCCTCCACTTT.

CDR3 in amino acids: CASSPPSQGHGYTF. The CDR3 DNA sequence: TGTGCCAGCTCACCACCTTCGCAGGGGCATGGCTACACCTTC. V and J are TRBV18 and TRBJ1-2; D possibly corresponds to TRBD1 (6 bases). The V end was cut by 0 bases, the J end by 6 bases, with 11 bases between. The CDR3 has 14 amino acids. Per germline, CDR1 KGHSH and CDR2 LQKENI.

CDR3 bases: TGTGCCAGCAGCCCGCGGCCTAACGGTGGAAACACCATATATTTT. The encoded protein is CASSPRPNGGNTIYF. The chain recombines TRBV3-1 (or the pseudogene TRBV3-2) with TRBJ1-3, with D uncertain. The CDR3 is 15 residues long. V gave up 4 bases and J gave up 3 bases, with 13 bases separating them. Germline values: CDR1 LGHDT, CDR2 YNNKEL (reference sequence).

The genes are TRBV28 and TRBJ2-3, with 8 bases lining up with TRBD1. J was trimmed by 5 bases and V by 7 bases; bases with no gene match: 14. Germline V lookup: CDR1 MDHEN, CDR2 SYDVKM. The CDR3 contains 16 residues. The CDR3 region is CASTPPGDRRLDTQYF. The CDR3 coding sequence is TGTGCCAGCACCCCCCCGGGGGACAGGAGGTTAGATACGCAGTATTTT.

The chain carries TRBV5-8 and TRBJ1-4; 9 bases map to TRBD1. Germline V CDR1 and CDR2: SGHTS, YDEGEE. This CDR3 has 14 residues. The V gene end was trimmed by 2 bases and the J gene end by 8 bases; junction bases not matched to a gene: 4. The CDR3 sequence is CASSFGQGSEKLFF. The CDR3 DNA is TGTGCCAGCAGCTTTGGACAGGGGAGCGAAAAACTGTTTTTT.